The 2 T cell receptor beta chains in this list originate from one sample, sequenced in a study of beta chain features in type 1 diabetes. The entirety of the isolated RNA underwent reverse transcription, so expressed TCRB transcripts were sequenced. This table comes from immunoSEQ multiplex PCR, and its TCRdb copy is limited to in-frame clones, with some not included. This table has around 430,000 clones, approximately 28% appearing once. Specimen: naive CD4+ T cells from blood. The receptor source for this set is a young man in good health.

This chain connects TRBV29-1 to TRBJ2-1, with TRBD2 matching over 11 bases. V lost 7 bases to trimming and J lost 6 bases; unmatched junction nucleotides: 17. The CDR3 has 17 residues. Germline lookup yields CDR1 SQVTM and CDR2 ANQGSEA. CDR3 protein: CSARGGQTGLAANEQFF. The CDR3 nucleotides read TGCAGCGCCCGAGGGGGGCAGACGGGACTAGCGGCCAATGAGCAGTTCTTC.

In nucleotides, the CDR3 is TGTGCCAGCAGCTTGGGCCTAGCGGGAGTGGATACGCAGTATTTT. Residues: CASSLGLAGVDTQYF. The chain couples TRBV5-4 to TRBJ2-3, with 10 positions matching TRBD2. The CDR3 sequence is 15 residues long. Germline V gene sequence: CDR1 SGHNT, CDR2 YYREEE (reference sequence). J gave up 6 bases and V 0 bases, and 4 bases lay outside the gene matches.